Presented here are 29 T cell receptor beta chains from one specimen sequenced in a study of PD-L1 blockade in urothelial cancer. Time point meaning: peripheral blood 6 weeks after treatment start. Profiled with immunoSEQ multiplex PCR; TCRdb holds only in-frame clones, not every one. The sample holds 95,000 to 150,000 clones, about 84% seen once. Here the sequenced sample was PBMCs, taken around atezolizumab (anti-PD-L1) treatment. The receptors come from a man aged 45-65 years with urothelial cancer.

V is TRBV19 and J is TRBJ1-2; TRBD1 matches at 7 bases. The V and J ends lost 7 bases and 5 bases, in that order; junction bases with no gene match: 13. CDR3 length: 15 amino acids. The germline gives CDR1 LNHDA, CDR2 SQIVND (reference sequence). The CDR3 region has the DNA TGTGCCAGTATGATGGACACCGGGACAGTATATGGCTACACCTTC. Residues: CASMMDTGTVYGYTF.

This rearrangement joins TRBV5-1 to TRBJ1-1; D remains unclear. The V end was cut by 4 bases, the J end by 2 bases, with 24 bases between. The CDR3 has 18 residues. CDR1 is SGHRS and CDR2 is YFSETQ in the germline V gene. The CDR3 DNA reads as TGCGCCAGCAGCCCGGGAAATTCCGTACGGAACCCAAACACTGAAGCTTTCTTT. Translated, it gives CASSPGNSVRNPNTEAFF.

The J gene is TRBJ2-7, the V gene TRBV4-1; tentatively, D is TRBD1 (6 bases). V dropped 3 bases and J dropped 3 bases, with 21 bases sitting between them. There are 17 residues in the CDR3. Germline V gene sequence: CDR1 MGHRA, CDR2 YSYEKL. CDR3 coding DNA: TGCGCCAGCAGCCAGACGGCCGCAGGGGTCAGGTACTACGAGCAGTACTTC. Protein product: CASSQTAAGVRYYEQYF.

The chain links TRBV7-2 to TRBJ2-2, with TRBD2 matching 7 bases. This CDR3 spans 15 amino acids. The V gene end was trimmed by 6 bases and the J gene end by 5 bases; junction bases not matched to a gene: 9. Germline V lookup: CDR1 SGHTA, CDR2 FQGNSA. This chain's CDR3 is CASSQPSGLTGELFF. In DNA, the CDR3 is TGTGCCAGCAGTCAACCTAGCGGTCTTACCGGGGAGCTGTTTTTT.

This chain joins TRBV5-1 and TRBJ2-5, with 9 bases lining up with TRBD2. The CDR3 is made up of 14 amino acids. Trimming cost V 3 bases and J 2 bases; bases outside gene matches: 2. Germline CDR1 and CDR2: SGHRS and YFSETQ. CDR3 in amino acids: CASSSTSGQETQYF. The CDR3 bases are TGCGCCAGCAGCTCGACTAGCGGACAAGAGACCCAGTACTTC.

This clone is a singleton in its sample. The CDR3 loop reads CASSNPYRDREASTDTQYF. CDR3 in DNA: TGTGCCAGCAGCAACCCATACCGGGACAGGGAAGCATCCACAGATACGCAGTATTTT. The chain links TRBV7-8 to TRBJ2-3, with 9 bases fitting TRBD1. CDR3 length equals 19 residues. Looked up from germline, CDR1 is SGHVS and CDR2 is FQNEAQ. V gave up 5 bases and J gave up 2 bases; unmatched junction bases: 17. Based on the CDR3 plus reference TRBV7-8 and TRBJ2-3, the full variable domain is GAGVSQSPRYKVAKRGQDVALRCDPISGHVSLFWYQQALGQGPEFLTYFQNEAQLDKSGLPSDRFFAERPEGSVSTLKIQRTQQEDSAVYLCASSNPYRDREASTDTQYFGPGTRLTVL.

The CDR3 protein is CASSLIAGGRDTQYF. DNA of the CDR3: TGTGCCAGCAGCCTTATAGCGGGAGGGAGGGATACGCAGTATTTT. The chain combines TRBV28 with TRBJ2-3, with 11 bases that match TRBD2. CDR1 MDHEN and CDR2 SYDVKM come from the germline V gene. The CDR3 is made up of 15 amino acids. With 6 bases clipped from V and 6 bases from J, the junction kept 8 bases outside the gene matches.

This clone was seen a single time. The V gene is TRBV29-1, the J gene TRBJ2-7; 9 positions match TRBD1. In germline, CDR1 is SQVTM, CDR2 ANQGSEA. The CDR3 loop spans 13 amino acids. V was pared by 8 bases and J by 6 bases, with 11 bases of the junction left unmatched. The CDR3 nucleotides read TGCAGCACCACCGGGACAGGGACGAGCGAGCAGTACTTC. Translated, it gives CSTTGTGTSEQYF.

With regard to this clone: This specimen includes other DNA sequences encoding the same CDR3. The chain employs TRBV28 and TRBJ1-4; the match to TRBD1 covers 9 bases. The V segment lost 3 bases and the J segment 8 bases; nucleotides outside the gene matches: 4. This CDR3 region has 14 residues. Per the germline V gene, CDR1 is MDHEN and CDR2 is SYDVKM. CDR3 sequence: CASSLDRGREKLFF. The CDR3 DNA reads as TGTGCCAGCAGTTTGGACAGGGGACGCGAAAAACTGTTTTTT.

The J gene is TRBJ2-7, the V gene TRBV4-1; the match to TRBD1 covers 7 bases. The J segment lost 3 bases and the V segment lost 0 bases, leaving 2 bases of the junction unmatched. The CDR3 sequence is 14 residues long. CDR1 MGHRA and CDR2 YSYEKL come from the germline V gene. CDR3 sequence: CASSQDRGIYEQYF. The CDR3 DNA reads TGCGCCAGCAGCCAAGACAGGGGGATCTACGAGCAGTACTTC.

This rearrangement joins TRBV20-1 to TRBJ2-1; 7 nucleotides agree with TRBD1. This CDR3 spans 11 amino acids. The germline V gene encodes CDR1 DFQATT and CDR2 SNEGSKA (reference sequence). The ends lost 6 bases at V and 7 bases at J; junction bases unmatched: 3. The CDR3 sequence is CSALQGNEQFF. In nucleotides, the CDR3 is TGCAGTGCCCTACAGGGGAATGAGCAGTTCTTC.

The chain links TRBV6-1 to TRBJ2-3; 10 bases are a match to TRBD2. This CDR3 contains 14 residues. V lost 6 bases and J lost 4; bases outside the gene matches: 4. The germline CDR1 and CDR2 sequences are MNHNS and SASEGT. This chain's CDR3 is CASRSSGSADTQYF. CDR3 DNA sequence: TGTGCCAGCAGGTCTAGCGGGAGCGCAGATACGCAGTATTTT.

CDR3 residues: CASSSWGGAVNEKLFF. CDR3 DNA sequence: TGCGCCAGCAGCTCTTGGGGAGGAGCCGTTAATGAAAAACTGTTTTTT. The chain employs TRBV5-1 and TRBJ1-4; D ambiguous. Germline V gives CDR1 SGHRS, CDR2 YFSETQ. Trimming took off 3 bases at V and 4 bases at J, with 16 bases between the two ends. The CDR3 spans 16 residues.

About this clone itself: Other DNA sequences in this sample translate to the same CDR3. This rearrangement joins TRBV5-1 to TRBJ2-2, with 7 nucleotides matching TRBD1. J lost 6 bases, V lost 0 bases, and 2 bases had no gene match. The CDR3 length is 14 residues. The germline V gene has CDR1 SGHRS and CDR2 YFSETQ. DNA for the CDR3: TGCGCCAGCAGCTTGGGACAGGGTGCCGGGGAGCTGTTTTTT. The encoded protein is CASSLGQGAGELFF.

CDR3 DNA: TGTGCCAGCTCACCACTTCCCAGGGCTGGCAATCAGCCCCAGCATTTT. This gives the protein CASSPLPRAGNQPQHF. This sequence joins TRBV18 and TRBJ1-5, with a possible D match to TRBD1 (5 bases). V gave up 1 base and J gave up 2 bases, with 12 bases separating them. This CDR3 has 16 residues. Germline values: CDR1 KGHSH, CDR2 LQKENI.

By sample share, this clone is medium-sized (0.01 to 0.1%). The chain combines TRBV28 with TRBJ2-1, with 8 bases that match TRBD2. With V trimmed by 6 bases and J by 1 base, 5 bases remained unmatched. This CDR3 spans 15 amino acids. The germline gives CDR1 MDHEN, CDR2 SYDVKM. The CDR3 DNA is TGTGCCAGCAGACCAGTAGCGGGATCCTACAATGAGCAGTTCTTC. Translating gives CASRPVAGSYNEQFF.

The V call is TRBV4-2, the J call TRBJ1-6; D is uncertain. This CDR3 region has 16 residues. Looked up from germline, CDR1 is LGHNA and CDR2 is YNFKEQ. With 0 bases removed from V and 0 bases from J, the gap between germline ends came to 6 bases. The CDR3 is CASSQDAGSYNSPLHF. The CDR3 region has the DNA TGTGCCAGCAGCCAAGACGCGGGCTCCTATAATTCACCCCTCCACTTT.

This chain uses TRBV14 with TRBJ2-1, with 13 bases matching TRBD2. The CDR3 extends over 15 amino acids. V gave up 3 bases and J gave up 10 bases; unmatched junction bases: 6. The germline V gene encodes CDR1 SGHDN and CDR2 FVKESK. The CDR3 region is CASSQGLAGFFEQFF. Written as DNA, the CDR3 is TGTGCCAGCAGCCAGGGACTAGCGGGATTTTTCGAGCAGTTCTTC.

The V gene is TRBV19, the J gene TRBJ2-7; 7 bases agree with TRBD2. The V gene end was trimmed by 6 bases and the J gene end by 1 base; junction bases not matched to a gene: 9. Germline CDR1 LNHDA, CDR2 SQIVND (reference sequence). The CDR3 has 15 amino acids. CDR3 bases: TGTGCCAGTAGCGAATGGGGGGGTGGATCCTACGAGCAGTACTTC. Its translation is CASSEWGGGSYEQYF.

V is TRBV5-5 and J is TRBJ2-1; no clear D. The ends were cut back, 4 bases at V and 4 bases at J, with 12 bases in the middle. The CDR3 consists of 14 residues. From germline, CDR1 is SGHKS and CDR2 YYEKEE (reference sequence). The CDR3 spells CASSAVQSYNEQFF. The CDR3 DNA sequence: TGTGCCAGCAGCGCGGTGCAGTCTTACAATGAGCAGTTCTTC.

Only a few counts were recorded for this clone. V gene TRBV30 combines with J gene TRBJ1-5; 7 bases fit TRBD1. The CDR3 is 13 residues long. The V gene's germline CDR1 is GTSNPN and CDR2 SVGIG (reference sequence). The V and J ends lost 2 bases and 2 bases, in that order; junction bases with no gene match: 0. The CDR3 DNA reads TGTGCCTGGAGTAGGGGGCGCAATCAGCCCCAGCATTTT. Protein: CAWSRGRNQPQHF.

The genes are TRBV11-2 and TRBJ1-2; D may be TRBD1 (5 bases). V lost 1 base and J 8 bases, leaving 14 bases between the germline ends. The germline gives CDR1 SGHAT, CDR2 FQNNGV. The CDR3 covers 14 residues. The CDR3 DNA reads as TGTGCCAGCAGCTTAGTTTCGGCAGGGTACGGCTACACCTTC. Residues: CASSLVSAGYGYTF.

The CDR3, as DNA: TGTGCCAGTAGTATGCTACTAGCACACAATGAGCAGTTCTTC. This sequence encodes CASSMLLAHNEQFF. The gene calls are TRBV19 and TRBJ2-1; possibly TRBD2 for D (6 bases). The CDR3 loop spans 14 amino acids. Germline CDR1 and CDR2: LNHDA and SQIVND (reference sequence). V shed 3 bases and J shed 5 bases, with 11 bases lying between them.

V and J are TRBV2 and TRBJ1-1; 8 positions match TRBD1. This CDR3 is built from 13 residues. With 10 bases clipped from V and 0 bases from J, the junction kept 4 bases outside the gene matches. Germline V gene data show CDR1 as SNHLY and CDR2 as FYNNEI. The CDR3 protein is CATRTGMNTEAFF. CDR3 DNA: TGTGCCACCCGGACAGGGATGAACACTGAAGCTTTCTTT.

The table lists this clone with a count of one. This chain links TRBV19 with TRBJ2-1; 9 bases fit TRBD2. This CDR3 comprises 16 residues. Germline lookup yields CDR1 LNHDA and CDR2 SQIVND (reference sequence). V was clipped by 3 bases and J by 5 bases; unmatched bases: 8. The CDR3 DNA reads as TGTGCCAGTAGTATCCCTGGACTAGCGAGTCACAATGAGCAGTTCTTC. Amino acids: CASSIPGLASHNEQFF. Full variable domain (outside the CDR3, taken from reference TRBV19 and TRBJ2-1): DGGITQSPKYLFRKEGQNVTLSCEQNLNHDAMYWYRQDPGQGLRLIYYSQIVNDFQKGDIAEGYSVSREKKESFPLTVTSAQKNPTAFYLCASSIPGLASHNEQFFGPGTRLTVL.

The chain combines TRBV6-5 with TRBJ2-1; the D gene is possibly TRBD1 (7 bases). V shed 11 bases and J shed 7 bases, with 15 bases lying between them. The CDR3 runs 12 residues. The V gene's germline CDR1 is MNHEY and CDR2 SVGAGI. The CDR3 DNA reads TGTGCCGCCAGGGGGGAAGGGAATGAGCAGTTCTTC. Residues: CAARGEGNEQFF.

Here the CDR3 DNA reads TGTGCCAGCAGCCCACGGACTTTTCTCCTGGAAGCTTTCTTT. It codes for CASSPRTFLLEAFF. The chain links TRBV7-9 to TRBJ1-1; D gene ambiguous. V was cut by 5 bases and J by 8 bases, with 18 bases left in between. The CDR3 runs to 14 residues. Germline V gene sequence: CDR1 SEHNR, CDR2 FQNEAQ (reference sequence).

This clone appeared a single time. The CDR3 DNA sequence: TGTGCCAGCTCACCAAGGTCGGCCGGGGGCGAGCAGTACTTC. It specifies CASSPRSAGGEQYF. The chain is built from TRBV18 and TRBJ2-7, with D possibly being TRBD2 (6 bases). Trimming took off 2 bases at V and 6 bases at J, with 14 bases between the two ends. The V gene's germline CDR1 is KGHSH and CDR2 LQKENI. This CDR3 spans 14 amino acids.

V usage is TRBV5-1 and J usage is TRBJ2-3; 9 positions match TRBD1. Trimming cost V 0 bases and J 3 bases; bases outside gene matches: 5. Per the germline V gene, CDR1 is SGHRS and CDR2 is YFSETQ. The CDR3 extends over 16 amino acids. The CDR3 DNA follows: TGCGCCAGCAGCTTGGCCGGGACAGGGTGGACAGATACGCAGTATTTT. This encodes CASSLAGTGWTDTQYF.